The 27 T cell receptor beta chains reported below all come from one sample, sequenced in a study of Graves' ophthalmopathy and Graves' hyperthyroidism. Transcripts of RNA were the source for amplifying TCR beta CDR3 regions. First-round RT-PCR used HTBI primers; second-round multiplex PCR followed. TCRdb processed the multiplex PCR reads anew with MiXCR; each CDR3 protein has one entry. Of over a million distinct CDR3 sequences listed, less than 45% are singletons. Material for sequencing was peripheral blood or thyroid tissue (not recorded which). These receptors were taken from an adult man with Graves' hyperthyroidism.

Notes on this clonotype: A single base separates this from a much larger clone, so it may be a read error. The chain joins TRBV6-5 to TRBJ1-2; D is unclear. In germline, CDR1 is MNHEY, CDR2 SVGAGI. The CDR3 sequence is 14 residues long. The ends were cut back, 2 bases at V and 8 bases at J, with 15 bases in the middle. CDR3 loop: CASSYPGSNGGYTF. CDR3 bases: TGTGCCAGCAGTTACCCGGGGAGTAACGGGGGCTACACCTTC.

This chain uses TRBV19 with TRBJ1-2; D remains unclear. The CDR3 spans 12 residues. V was shortened by 6 bases and J by 11 bases, with 16 bases between the two germline ends. Germline V gene data show CDR1 as LNHDA and CDR2 as SQIVND (reference sequence). CDR3 loop: CASSPRGRRYTF. The CDR3 DNA is TGTGCCAGTAGCCCCAGAGGAAGGCGGTACACCTTC.

The sample holds a few counts of this clonotype. V usage is TRBV6-5 and J usage is TRBJ1-2, with D possibly matching TRBD1 (6 bases). The CDR3 extends over 13 amino acids. Deletions cut 6 bases from V and 5 bases from J, with 13 bases between. The germline CDR1 and CDR2 sequences are MNHEY and SVGAGI. CDR3 loop: CASRHRVWYGYTF. The CDR3 DNA is TGTGCCAGCAGACACAGGGTCTGGTATGGCTACACCTTC.

The chain combines TRBV6-2 or TRBV6-3 with TRBJ1-2; a weak D match, TRBD1 (5 bases). The germline V and J ends were trimmed by 8 bases and 4 bases, with 17 bases remaining between them. Germline CDR1 is MNHEY and CDR2 is SVGEGT. The CDR3 loop spans 14 amino acids. The CDR3 loop is CASGWKGPSYGYTF. The CDR3 DNA follows: TGTGCCAGCGGTTGGAAGGGGCCCAGCTATGGCTACACCTTC.

In this sample, this clonotype turned up many times. The CDR3 reads CASSIVGSAGAFF. The DNA of the CDR3 is TGTGCCAGTAGTATAGTAGGGTCGGCAGGGGCTTTCTTT. The rearrangement uses TRBV19 and TRBJ1-1; tentative D call: TRBD1 (5 bases). Germline V gives CDR1 LNHDA, CDR2 SQIVND (reference sequence). Trimming took off 1 base at V and 11 bases at J, with 14 bases between the two ends. This CDR3 comprises 13 residues.

The chain is built from TRBV15 and TRBJ1-6; the match to TRBD1 covers 8 bases. The V segment lost 8 bases and the J segment 10 bases; nucleotides outside the gene matches: 7. This CDR3 has 13 residues. Germline V lookup: CDR1 LNHNV, CDR2 YYDKDF (reference sequence). The CDR3 coding sequence is TGTGCCACCGCGGACAGGGTTGGCTCACCCCTCCACTTT. This encodes CATADRVGSPLHF. Full variable domain (rest looked up from reference TRBV15 and TRBJ1-6): DAMVIQNPRYQVTQFGKPVTLSCSQTLNHNVMYWYQQKSSQAPKLLFHYYDKDFNNEADTPDNFQSRRPNTSFCFLDIRSPGLGDTAMYLCATADRVGSPLHFGNGTRLTVT.

This chain connects TRBV12-3 or TRBV12-4 to TRBJ1-1; a weak D match, TRBD1 (5 bases). The V and J ends lost 5 bases and 5 bases respectively, with 15 bases between them. This CDR3 comprises 14 residues. The CDR3 is CASSPPGLRTEAFF. CDR3 sequence (DNA): TGTGCCAGCAGTCCCCCGGGACTGCGGACTGAAGCTTTCTTT.

This clonotype appeared many times. This chain links TRBV11-2 with TRBJ1-1; D remains ambiguous. The germline V gene encodes CDR1 SGHAT and CDR2 FQNNGV. The CDR3 loop spans 14 amino acids. V shed 1 base and J shed 3 bases, with 9 bases lying between them. CDR3 sequence: CASSLGARHTEAFF. The CDR3 DNA is TGTGCCAGCAGCTTAGGAGCCAGACACACTGAAGCTTTCTTT. Supplemented by reference TRBV11-2 and TRBJ1-1, the full variable domain reads EAGVAQSPRYKIIEKRQSVAFWCNPISGHATLYWYQQILGQGPKLLIQFQNNGVVDDSQLPKDRFSAERLKGVDSTLKIQPAKLEDSAVYLCASSLGARHTEAFFGQGTRLTVV.

This clonotype turned up a few times. The V gene is TRBV15, the J gene TRBJ2-2; maybe TRBD1 (6 bases). Trimming took off 6 bases at V and 5 bases at J, with 13 bases between the two ends. This CDR3 has 14 amino acids. CDR1 is LNHNV, CDR2 YYDKDF, per germline (reference sequence). The CDR3 here is CATRRRGGTGELFF. The CDR3 coding sequence is TGTGCCACCAGACGCCGAGGGGGAACCGGGGAGCTGTTTTTT.

The sample holds a few counts of this clonotype. The chain couples TRBV28 to TRBJ2-7; D uncertain. This CDR3 comprises 13 residues. Trimming shortened V by 2 bases and J by 6 bases, and 11 bases separated the two germline ends. The germline CDR1 and CDR2 sequences are MDHEN and SYDVKM. CDR3 DNA: TGTGCCAGCAGTTTACTGGGGTTGGGCGAGCAGTACTTC. Its protein is CASSLLGLGEQYF.

The V call is TRBV25-1, the J call TRBJ1-1, with unresolved D. CDR1 is MGHDK and CDR2 is SYGVNS in the germline V gene. CDR3 length equals 16 residues. The V and J ends lost 8 bases and 0 bases respectively, with 19 bases between them. DNA of the CDR3: TGTGCCAGCGTTGACGGCAGACCTGGGGTGAACACTGAAGCTTTCTTT. Translating gives CASVDGRPGVNTEAFF.

The gene calls are TRBV29-1 and TRBJ1-1, with D possibly being TRBD1 (5 bases). The CDR3 contains 13 residues. Germline CDR1 SQVTM, CDR2 ANQGSEA. The germline V and J ends were trimmed by 7 bases and 4 bases, with 16 bases remaining between them. The CDR3 DNA reads as TGCAGCGCCGGCGGGGGAGACAGCACTGAAGCTTTCTTT. Its translation is CSAGGGDSTEAFF. The full variable domain, in which reference TRBV29-1 and TRBJ1-1 provide the parts outside the CDR3, is SAVISQKPSRDICQRGTSLTIQCQVDSQVTMMFWYRQQPGQSLTLIATANQGSEATYESGFVIDKFPISRPNLTFSTLTVSNMSPEDSSIYLCSAGGGDSTEAFFGQGTRLTVV.

With regard to this clonotype: A read error may produce the germline difference seen at one junction end. V usage is TRBV7-9 and J usage is TRBJ1-1; D ambiguous. CDR1 and CDR2 (germline): SEHNR, FQNEAQ (reference sequence). The length of the CDR3 is 13 residues. The CDR3 protein is CASSLGSNIEAFF. Here the CDR3 DNA reads TGTGCCAGCTCGTTGGGCTCGAACATTGAAGCTTTCTTT.

As for this clonotype: A much larger clone lies a single base off, so this may be a read error. The chain links TRBV2 to TRBJ2-3; D not resolved. Deletions cut 6 bases from V and 4 bases from J, with 5 bases between. Germline V lookup: CDR1 SNHLY, CDR2 FYNNEI. This CDR3 has 11 residues. Here the CDR3 DNA reads TGTGCCAGCAGAGAGGCAGATACGCAGTATTTT. The encoded protein is CASREADTQYF.

The gene calls are TRBV29-1 and TRBJ1-2, with D perhaps matching TRBD1 (6 bases). Germline assignment: CDR1 SQVTM and CDR2 ANQGSEA. V lost 5 bases and J 7 bases, leaving 20 bases between the germline ends. The CDR3 has 14 amino acids. CDR3 DNA: TGCAGCGTTAGGGGGGGGTCTATGGACTGTGGCTACACCTTC. This gives the protein CSVRGGSMDCGYTF.

This clonotype was seen ten or more times. The chain joins TRBV11-2 to TRBJ2-5; 8 nucleotides match TRBD2. The CDR3 sequence is 14 residues long. V shed 3 bases and J 1 base; nucleotides not matched to a gene: 1. CDR1 and CDR2 from the germline V gene are SGHAT and FQNNGV. The chain's CDR3 is CASSFTSGQETQYF. The CDR3 DNA reads as TGTGCCAGCAGCTTTACTAGCGGCCAAGAGACCCAGTACTTC.

This clonotype was picked up a small number of times. This sequence joins TRBV20-1 and TRBJ2-5, with D tentatively TRBD1 or TRBD2 (5 bases each). Germline-derived CDR1 and CDR2 are DFQATT and SNEGSKA (reference sequence). V dropped 6 bases and J dropped 5 bases, with 19 bases sitting between them. CDR3 length equals 14 residues. CDR3 amino acids: CSAEKGTRGETQYF. CDR3 in DNA: TGCAGTGCAGAAAAAGGGACCCGAGGGGAGACCCAGTACTTC.

This chain links TRBV19 with TRBJ2-6; TRBD1 agrees at 12 bases. Trimming cost V 3 bases and J 0 bases; bases outside gene matches: 12. The germline V gene has CDR1 LNHDA and CDR2 SQIVND (reference sequence). The CDR3 has 21 amino acids. CDR3 residues: CASSIQPIGTGGFSGANVLTF. The CDR3 DNA follows: TGTGCCAGTAGTATTCAGCCGATAGGGACAGGGGGCTTCTCTGGGGCCAACGTCCTGACTTTC.

This clonotype was seen many times. This rearrangement joins TRBV2 to TRBJ1-5; tentatively, D is TRBD1 (6 bases). In germline, CDR1 is SNHLY, CDR2 FYNNEI. This CDR3 spans 14 amino acids. Trimming left V 6 bases short and J 3 bases short, with 12 bases between. The CDR3 DNA reads TGTGCCAGCAGGGACGGACAGAACAATCAGCCCCAGCATTTT. It translates to CASRDGQNNQPQHF.

This clonotype turned up a few times. The genes are TRBV25-1 and TRBJ2-7; the match to TRBD1 covers 10 bases. V trimming: 8 bases; J trimming: 2 bases; junction bases outside the gene matches: 18. Germline V gene sequence: CDR1 MGHDK, CDR2 SYGVNS. CDR3 length equals 18 residues. CDR3 sequence: CASSLTATGGQRTYEQYF. The CDR3 DNA sequence: TGTGCCAGCTCACTCACTGCGACAGGGGGCCAACGGACCTACGAGCAGTACTTC.

This clonotype occurred a few times. An end of the junction does not agree with germline; a read error may underlie this. The chain couples TRBV7-8 to TRBJ2-7; 7 bases map to TRBD2. Germline values: CDR1 SGHVS, CDR2 FQNEAQ. The CDR3 has 13 residues. The DNA of the CDR3 is TGTGCCAGCAGCTTAGTGACTAGCCGGGAGCTGTACTTC. Amino acids: CASSLVTSRELYF.

This clonotype showed up just a few times. This chain links TRBV7-3 with TRBJ1-5, with D possibly being TRBD1 (6 bases). CDR1 is SGHTA, CDR2 FQGTGA, per germline. The V end lost 5 bases, the J end lost 0 bases, and 11 bases lay between the germline ends. This CDR3 is built from 15 residues. The CDR3 region has the DNA TGTGCCAGCAGCCCGGGACAAAATAGCAATCAGCCCCAGCATTTT. It translates to CASSPGQNSNQPQHF.

This clonotype was seen repeatedly, ten times or more. This chain connects TRBV19 to TRBJ2-5, with a possible D match to TRBD1 (5 bases). Trimming pared 6 bases from V and 0 bases from J, leaving 8 bases between. Germline V gene sequence: CDR1 LNHDA, CDR2 SQIVND (reference sequence). The CDR3 length is 13 residues. In DNA form, the CDR3 reads TGTGCCAGTAGATTACAGGACCAAGAGACCCAGTACTTC. It specifies CASRLQDQETQYF.

In its sample, this clonotype was seen many times. This rearrangement joins TRBV11-2 to TRBJ2-7; unclear D gene. The CDR3 has 16 amino acids. V lost 5 bases and J lost 0, with 17 bases in between. Germline values: CDR1 SGHAT, CDR2 FQNNGV. CDR3 amino acids: CASSRLGRESSYEQYF. The CDR3 DNA follows: TGTGCCAGCAGCCGTCTCGGACGCGAGAGCTCCTACGAGCAGTACTTC. Full variable domain (outside the CDR3, taken from reference TRBV11-2 and TRBJ2-7): EAGVAQSPRYKIIEKRQSVAFWCNPISGHATLYWYQQILGQGPKLLIQFQNNGVVDDSQLPKDRFSAERLKGVDSTLKIQPAKLEDSAVYLCASSRLGRESSYEQYFGPGTRLTVT.

This clonotype has a single count. V usage is TRBV15 and J usage is TRBJ1-4; the match to TRBD1 covers 8 bases. CDR3 size: 16 residues. V was clipped by 0 bases and J by 7 bases; unmatched bases: 7. Germline V gene sequence: CDR1 LNHNV, CDR2 YYDKDF (reference sequence). CDR3 sequence reads: CATSRDAGRGPEKLFF. CDR3 bases: TGTGCCACCAGCAGAGATGCGGGCAGGGGGCCTGAAAAACTGTTTTTT.

Regarding this clonotype: A read error may produce the germline difference seen at one junction end. The V and J genes are TRBV6-6 and TRBJ2-2; D may be TRBD1 (6 bases). This CDR3 spans 17 amino acids. Germline V gene sequence: CDR1 MNHNY, CDR2 SVGAGI (reference sequence). The CDR3 nucleotides are TGTGCCAGCAGTTACTCTAGGGTAGCTGGGGACACCGGGGAGCTGTCTTGG. Translating it yields CASSYSRVAGDTGELSW.

This clonotype was picked up a small number of times. This rearrangement joins TRBV6-5 to TRBJ1-2, with D possibly TRBD1 on 6 matching bases. V was trimmed by 4 bases and J by 7 bases, leaving 16 bases between them. Germline values: CDR1 MNHEY, CDR2 SVGAGI. The CDR3 is 14 residues long. Written as DNA, the CDR3 is TGTGCCAGCAGTTCGCGGGGGCCGGCGGGTGGCTACACCTTC. Protein product: CASSSRGPAGGYTF.